This is a list of T cell receptor beta chains from one sample in a study of cytomegalovirus exposure and HLA in healthy donors. The protocol was immunoSEQ multiplex PCR, while the TCRdb copy is restricted to in-frame clones and leaves out a portion. The table includes 110,000 to 150,000 clones, about 72% detected once. The sequencing sample was made of PBMCs. These receptor sequences come from a man aged 40-55 years in good health and CMV-seronegative. Both conserved end residues are part of each CDR3. Fields, in order: J gene, clone size, D gene, V gene, CDR3 protein, CDR3 DNA. The D gene is left open where the match is weak. Where a row states a size, it is once, few, many or the class of an expanded clone; other rows omit it.

J gene: TRBJ1-5
clone size: -
D gene: -
V gene: TRBV6-6
CDR3 protein: CASSVTGSQPQHF
CDR3 DNA: TGTGCCAGCAGTGTTACAGGGTCACAGCCCCAGCATTTT

J gene: TRBJ2-3
clone size: -
D gene: TRBD2
V gene: TRBV15
CDR3 protein: CATKGLSGTDTQYF
CDR3 DNA: TGTGCCACCAAGGGACTATCGGGTACAGATACGCAGTATTTT

J gene: TRBJ1-3
clone size: -
D gene: -
V gene: TRBV11-2
CDR3 protein: CASSLDRGAGGYRNTIYF
CDR3 DNA: TGTGCCAGCAGCTTAGACCGCGGCGCGGGGGGCTATAGGAACACCATATATTTT

J gene: TRBJ2-3
clone size: few
D gene: TRBD2
V gene: TRBV2
CDR3 protein: CASSEATSGTDTQYF
CDR3 DNA: TGTGCCAGCAGTGAAGCGACTAGCGGGACAGATACGCAGTATTTT

J gene: TRBJ2-7
clone size: -
D gene: -
V gene: TRBV29-1
CDR3 protein: CSVGGEWEQYF
CDR3 DNA: TGCAGCGTTGGGGGGGAGTGGGAGCAGTACTTC

J gene: TRBJ2-7
clone size: -
D gene: -
V gene: TRBV28
CDR3 protein: CASDIGNSYEQYF
CDR3 DNA: TGTGCCAGCGACATTGGCAACTCCTACGAGCAGTACTTC

J gene: TRBJ1-4
clone size: -
D gene: -
V gene: TRBV20-1
CDR3 protein: CSARDEKLFF
CDR3 DNA: TGCAGTGCCCGTGATGAAAAACTGTTTTTT

J gene: TRBJ1-5
clone size: few
D gene: -
V gene: TRBV27
CDR3 protein: CASSSRQDSNQPQHF
CDR3 DNA: TGTGCCAGCAGTTCCCGACAGGATAGCAATCAGCCCCAGCATTTT

J gene: TRBJ2-1
clone size: -
D gene: TRBD1
V gene: TRBV5-1
CDR3 protein: CASSFPTGQNEQFF
CDR3 DNA: TGCGCCAGCAGCTTTCCGACAGGGCAGAATGAGCAGTTCTTC

J gene: TRBJ2-3
clone size: -
D gene: TRBD2
V gene: TRBV5-1
CDR3 protein: CASIMDGRGRDTDTQYF
CDR3 DNA: TGCGCCAGCATAATGGACGGGCGCGGGAGGGACACAGATACGCAGTATTTT

J gene: TRBJ2-3
clone size: -
D gene: TRBD2
V gene: TRBV5-1
CDR3 protein: CASSLSLAGLTDTQYF
CDR3 DNA: TGCGCCAGCAGCTTGTCACTAGCGGGCCTCACAGATACGCAGTATTTT

J gene: TRBJ1-4
clone size: -
D gene: -
V gene: TRBV28
CDR3 protein: CASHGTPGEKLFF
CDR3 DNA: TGTGCCAGCCACGGGACTCCGGGCGAAAAACTGTTTTTT

J gene: TRBJ2-7
clone size: once
D gene: -
V gene: TRBV6-5
CDR3 protein: CASSLYRASSYEQYF
CDR3 DNA: TGTGCCAGCAGTCTGTACAGGGCTAGCTCCTACGAGCAGTACTTC

J gene: TRBJ2-7
clone size: -
D gene: TRBD2
V gene: TRBV30
CDR3 protein: CAWGLADEQYF
CDR3 DNA: TGTGCCTGGGGCCTAGCGGACGAGCAGTACTTC

J gene: TRBJ2-7
clone size: few
D gene: -
V gene: TRBV30
CDR3 protein: CAWSVLAGVSYEQYF
CDR3 DNA: TGTGCCTGGAGTGTACTGGCAGGTGTGTCCTACGAGCAGTACTTC

J gene: TRBJ1-2
clone size: once
D gene: -
V gene: TRBV19
CDR3 protein: CASSMIGEYGYTF
CDR3 DNA: TGTGCCAGTAGTATGATAGGAGAATATGGCTACACCTTC

J gene: TRBJ2-2
clone size: -
D gene: TRBD1
V gene: TRBV5-6
CDR3 protein: CASSNTGAGELFF
CDR3 DNA: TGTGCCAGCAGCAATACAGGGGCCGGGGAGCTGTTTTTT

J gene: TRBJ2-2
clone size: -
D gene: -
V gene: TRBV18
CDR3 protein: CASSPPYLATNTGELFF
CDR3 DNA: TGTGCCAGCTCACCACCGTACCTAGCGACGAACACCGGGGAGCTGTTTTTT

J gene: TRBJ2-1
clone size: few
D gene: TRBD2
V gene: TRBV4-3
CDR3 protein: CASSHDLPAGGNEQFF
CDR3 DNA: TGCGCCAGCAGCCACGACCTTCCAGCGGGAGGAAATGAGCAGTTCTTC

J gene: TRBJ1-2
clone size: -
D gene: TRBD1
V gene: TRBV5-1
CDR3 protein: CASSKGQTDYGYTF
CDR3 DNA: TGCGCCAGCAGCAAGGGACAGACCGATTATGGCTACACCTTC

J gene: TRBJ2-1
clone size: once
D gene: TRBD2
V gene: TRBV9
CDR3 protein: CASSVEAGGPYEQFF
CDR3 DNA: TGTGCCAGCAGCGTAGAAGCGGGGGGGCCCTATGAGCAGTTCTTC

J gene: TRBJ1-1
clone size: -
D gene: -
V gene: TRBV5-1
CDR3 protein: CASSRSGGTAEAFF
CDR3 DNA: TGCGCCAGCAGCCGGTCGGGGGGCACGGCTGAAGCTTTCTTT

J gene: TRBJ1-2
clone size: -
D gene: TRBD1
V gene: TRBV5-1
CDR3 protein: CASSIGQGSYGYTF
CDR3 DNA: TGCGCCAGCAGCATTGGACAGGGGAGCTATGGCTACACCTTC

J gene: TRBJ2-4
clone size: few
D gene: TRBD1
V gene: TRBV9
CDR3 protein: CASSASADRAGTKNIQYF
CDR3 DNA: TGTGCCAGCAGCGCAAGCGCGGACAGGGCGGGAACCAAAAACATTCAGTACTTC

J gene: TRBJ2-7
clone size: -
D gene: -
V gene: TRBV2
CDR3 protein: CASRAHGTYYEQYF
CDR3 DNA: TGTGCCAGCAGAGCACACGGGACATATTACGAGCAGTACTTC

J gene: TRBJ2-1
clone size: -
D gene: -
V gene: TRBV28
CDR3 protein: CASSLSGAPYNEQFF
CDR3 DNA: TGTGCCAGCAGCCTGTCAGGGGCCCCCTACAATGAGCAGTTCTTC

J gene: TRBJ2-7
clone size: -
D gene: TRBD2
V gene: TRBV4-2
CDR3 protein: CASSQEPLAGGTYEQYF
CDR3 DNA: TGTGCCAGCAGCCAAGAACCACTAGCGGGAGGTACCTACGAGCAGTACTTC

J gene: TRBJ1-1
clone size: -
D gene: -
V gene: TRBV19
CDR3 protein: CASVTGSATEAFF
CDR3 DNA: TGTGCCAGTGTTACAGGGAGCGCCACTGAAGCTTTCTTT

J gene: TRBJ2-5
clone size: -
D gene: -
V gene: TRBV9
CDR3 protein: CASSVATGSSWETQYF
CDR3 DNA: TGTGCCAGCAGCGTAGCTACGGGTTCAAGCTGGGAGACCCAGTACTTC

J gene: TRBJ2-6
clone size: -
D gene: TRBD2
V gene: TRBV18
CDR3 protein: CASSPSASGRYGANVLTF
CDR3 DNA: TGTGCCAGCTCACCAAGCGCTAGCGGGAGGTATGGGGCCAACGTCCTGACTTTC

J gene: TRBJ1-6
clone size: -
D gene: -
V gene: TRBV6-5
CDR3 protein: CASSSGGRVADSPLNF
CDR3 DNA: TGTGCCAGCAGTTCCGGGGGGAGGGTAGCGGATTCACCCCTCAACTTT

J gene: TRBJ2-6
clone size: -
D gene: TRBD2
V gene: TRBV30
CDR3 protein: CAWMREAGANVLTF
CDR3 DNA: TGTGCCTGGATGCGGGAGGCTGGGGCCAACGTCCTGACTTTC